The present TCR beta chain was sequenced within a study of cytomegalovirus exposure and HLA in healthy donors. The PCR used 60 Vbeta and 13 Jbeta primers. Original analysis: Later, some 79 million unique TCR beta chains were counted in an analysis, and some 10 million of them were shared. Only in-frame clones appear in the TCRdb table, and some are missing; sequencing was by immunoSEQ multiplex PCR. Clonal size and the V and J genes are those of that table, whereas D and trimming came from the DNA. The profile shows 150,000 to 180,000 clones, roughly 80% of them singletons. On this clone: As yet, its antigen is unknown.

General study points: The authors assumed roughly uniform sequencing depth across donors for presence/absence analyses.

The clonotype originates from a middle-aged woman in good health and CMV-seronegative. The material sequenced was PBMCs.

Here the CDR3 reads CASSNLAGETGELFF. The CDR3 DNA reads as TGTGCCAGCTCTAACCTAGCGGGAGAGACCGGGGAGCTGTTTTTT. V usage is TRBV6-1 and J usage is TRBJ2-2; TRBD2 matches 10 bases. Germline V gene lookup returns CDR1 MNHNS and CDR2 SASEGT. This CDR3 spans 15 amino acids. Trimming cost V 8 bases and J 5 bases; bases outside gene matches: 8.